The source of this TCR beta chain is a study of radiotherapy plus CTLA-4 blockade in lung cancer. Study summary: Under 20% of patients responded objectively, and roughly 31% achieved disease control.

In regard to this clone: Its antigen is as yet unknown.

Some clones are missing from TCRdb's copy, which holds only in-frame ones; the method was immunoSEQ multiplex PCR. The sample holds 81,000 or so clones; around four fifths are singletons and the top ten take less than 15%. CDR1 SGHRS and CDR2 YFSETQ come from the germline V gene. The CDR3 sequence is 16 residues long. Overall study findings and caveats: In blood, early T cell clone dynamics reportedly predicted response best, together with interferon-beta.

Focal radiation with ipilimumab CTLA-4 blockade was given to patients with chemo-refractory metastatic non-small-cell lung cancer. The chain couples TRBV5-1 to TRBJ2-5; D possibly uses TRBD1 or TRBD2 (5 bases each). The J call is doubtful: the DNA matches TRBJ2-7 better. Here the sequenced sample was peripheral blood, taken from a patient treated with radiotherapy plus ipilimumab. This sequence was found in a human donor with non-small cell lung cancer that progressed on radiotherapy plus ipilimumab. CDR3 sequence reads: CASSSEHRDGTYEQYF. As DNA, the CDR3 is TGCGCCAGCAGCTCGGAGCACCGGGACGGGACCTACGAGCAGTACTTC.